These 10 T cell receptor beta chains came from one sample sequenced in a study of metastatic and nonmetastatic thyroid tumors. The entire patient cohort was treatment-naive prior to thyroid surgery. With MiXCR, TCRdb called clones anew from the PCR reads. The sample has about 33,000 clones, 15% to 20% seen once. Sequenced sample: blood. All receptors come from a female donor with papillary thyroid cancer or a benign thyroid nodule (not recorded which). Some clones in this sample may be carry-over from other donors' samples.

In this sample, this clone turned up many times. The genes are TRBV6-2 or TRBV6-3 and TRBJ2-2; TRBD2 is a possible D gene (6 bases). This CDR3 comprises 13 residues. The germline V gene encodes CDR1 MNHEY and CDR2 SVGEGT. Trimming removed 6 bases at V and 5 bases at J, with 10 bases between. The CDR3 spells CASRAGGTGELFF. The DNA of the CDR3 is TGTGCCAGCAGGGCAGGAGGGACCGGGGAGCTGTTTTTT.

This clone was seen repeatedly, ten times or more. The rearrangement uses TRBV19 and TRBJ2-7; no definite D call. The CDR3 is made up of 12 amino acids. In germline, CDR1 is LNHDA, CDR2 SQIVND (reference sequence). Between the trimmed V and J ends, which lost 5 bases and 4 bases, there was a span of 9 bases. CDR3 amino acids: CASSPSGYEQYF. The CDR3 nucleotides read TGTGCCAGTAGTCCCTCCGGGTACGAGCAGTACTTC.

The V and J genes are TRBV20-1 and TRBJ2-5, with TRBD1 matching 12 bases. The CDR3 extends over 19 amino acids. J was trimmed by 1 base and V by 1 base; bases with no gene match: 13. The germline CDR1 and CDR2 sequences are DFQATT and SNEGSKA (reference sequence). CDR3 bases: TGCAGTGCTAGAGTTGCGTGGGGACAGGGGGCCCCTTCCCAAGAGACCCAGTACTTC. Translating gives CSARVAWGQGAPSQETQYF.

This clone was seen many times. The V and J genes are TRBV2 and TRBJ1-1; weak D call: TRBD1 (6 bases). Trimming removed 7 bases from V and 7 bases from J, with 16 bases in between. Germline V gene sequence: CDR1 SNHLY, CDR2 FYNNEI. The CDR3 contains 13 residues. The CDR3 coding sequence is TGTGCCAGCAACATACAGGGTTATGTTGAAGCTTTCTTT. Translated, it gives CASNIQGYVEAFF.

This chain's CDR3 is CASSLAVNTEAFF. The CDR3 nucleotides are TGCGCCAGCAGCTTGGCGGTGAACACTGAAGCTTTCTTT. The chain combines TRBV5-1 with TRBJ1-1; the D is unclear. Trimming took 0 bases from V and 0 from J, leaving 3 bases between them. This CDR3 is 13 amino acids long. In germline, CDR1 is SGHRS, CDR2 YFSETQ.

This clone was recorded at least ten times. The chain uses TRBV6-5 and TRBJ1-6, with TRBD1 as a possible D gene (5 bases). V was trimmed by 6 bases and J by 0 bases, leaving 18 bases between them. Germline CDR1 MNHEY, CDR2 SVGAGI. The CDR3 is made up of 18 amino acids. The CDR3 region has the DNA TGTGCCAGCAGCCCCCGTTTAACGGGGGTCTCCTATAATTCACCCCTCCACTTT. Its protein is CASSPRLTGVSYNSPLHF.

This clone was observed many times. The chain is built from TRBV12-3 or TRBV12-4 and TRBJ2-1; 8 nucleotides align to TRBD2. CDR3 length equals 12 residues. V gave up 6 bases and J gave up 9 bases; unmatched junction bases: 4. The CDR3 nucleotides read TGTGCCAGCAGCATAGCGGGGCCTGAGCAGTTCTTC. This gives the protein CASSIAGPEQFF.

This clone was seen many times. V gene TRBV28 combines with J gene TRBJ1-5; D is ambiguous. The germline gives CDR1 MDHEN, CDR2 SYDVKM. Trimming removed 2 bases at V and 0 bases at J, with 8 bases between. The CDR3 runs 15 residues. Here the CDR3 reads CASSLAGSSNQPQHF. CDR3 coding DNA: TGTGCCAGCAGTTTAGCAGGTTCTAGCAATCAGCCCCAGCATTTT.

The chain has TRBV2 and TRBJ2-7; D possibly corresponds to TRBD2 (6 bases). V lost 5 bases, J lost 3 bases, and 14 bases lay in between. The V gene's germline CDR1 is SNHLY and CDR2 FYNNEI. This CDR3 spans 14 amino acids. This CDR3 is CASSFARGYYEQYF. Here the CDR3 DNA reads TGTGCCAGCAGTTTTGCCCGGGGGTACTACGAGCAGTACTTC.

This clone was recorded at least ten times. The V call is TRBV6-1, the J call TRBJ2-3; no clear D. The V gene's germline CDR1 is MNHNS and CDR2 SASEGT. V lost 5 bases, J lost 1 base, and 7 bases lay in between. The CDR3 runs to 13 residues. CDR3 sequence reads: CASSLPGTDTQYF. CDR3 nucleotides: TGTGCCAGCAGTTTGCCAGGCACAGATACGCAGTATTTT.